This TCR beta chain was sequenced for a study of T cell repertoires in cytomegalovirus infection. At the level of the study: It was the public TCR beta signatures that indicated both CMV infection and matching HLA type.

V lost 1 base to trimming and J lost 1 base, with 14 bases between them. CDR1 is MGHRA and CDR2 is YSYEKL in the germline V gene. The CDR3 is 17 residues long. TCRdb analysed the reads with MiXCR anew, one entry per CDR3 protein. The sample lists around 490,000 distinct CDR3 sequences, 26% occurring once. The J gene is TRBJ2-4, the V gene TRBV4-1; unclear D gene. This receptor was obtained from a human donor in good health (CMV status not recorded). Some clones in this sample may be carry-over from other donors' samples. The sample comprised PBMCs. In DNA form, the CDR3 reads TGCGCCAGCAGCCAAGCCCGGGCCAGGAAGGCCAAAAACATTCAGTACTTC. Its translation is CASSQARARKAKNIQYF.